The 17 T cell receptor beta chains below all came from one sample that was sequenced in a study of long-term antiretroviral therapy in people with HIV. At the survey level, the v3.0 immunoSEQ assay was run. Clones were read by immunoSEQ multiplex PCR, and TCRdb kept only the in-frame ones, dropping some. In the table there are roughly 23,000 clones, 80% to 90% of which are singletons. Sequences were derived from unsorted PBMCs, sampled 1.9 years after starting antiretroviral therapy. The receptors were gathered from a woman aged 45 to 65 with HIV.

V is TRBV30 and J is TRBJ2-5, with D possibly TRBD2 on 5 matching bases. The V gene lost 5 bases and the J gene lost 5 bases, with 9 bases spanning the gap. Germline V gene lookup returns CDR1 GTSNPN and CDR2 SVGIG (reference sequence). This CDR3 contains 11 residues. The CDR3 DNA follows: TGTGCCTGGGGCCGAGGGGAGACCCAGTACTTC. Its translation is CAWGRGETQYF.

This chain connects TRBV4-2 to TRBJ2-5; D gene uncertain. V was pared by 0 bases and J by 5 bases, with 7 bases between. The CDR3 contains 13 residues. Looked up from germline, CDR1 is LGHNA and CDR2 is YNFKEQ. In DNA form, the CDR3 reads TGTGCCAGCAGCCAAGATTTATGGGAGACCCAGTACTTC. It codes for CASSQDLWETQYF.

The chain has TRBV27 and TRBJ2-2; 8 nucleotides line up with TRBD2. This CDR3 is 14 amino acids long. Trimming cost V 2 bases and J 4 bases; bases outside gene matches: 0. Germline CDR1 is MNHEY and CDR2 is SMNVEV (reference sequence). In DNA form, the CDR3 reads TGTGCCAGCAGTTTAGCGGGGGGCACCGGGGAGCTGTTTTTT. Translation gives CASSLAGGTGELFF.

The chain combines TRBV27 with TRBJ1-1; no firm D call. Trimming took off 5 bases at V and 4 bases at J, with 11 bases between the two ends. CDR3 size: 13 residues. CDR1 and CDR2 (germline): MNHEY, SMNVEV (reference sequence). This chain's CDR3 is CASSPTGSTEAFF. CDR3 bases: TGTGCCAGCAGTCCGACCGGTAGCACTGAAGCTTTCTTT.

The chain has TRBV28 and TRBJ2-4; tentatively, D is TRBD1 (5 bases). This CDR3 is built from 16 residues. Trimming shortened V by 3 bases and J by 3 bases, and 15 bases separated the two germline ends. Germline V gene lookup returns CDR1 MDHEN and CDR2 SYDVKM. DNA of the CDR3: TGTGCCAGCAGTTTGGACATACCTAAGGGCAAAAACATTCAGTACTTC. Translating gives CASSLDIPKGKNIQYF.

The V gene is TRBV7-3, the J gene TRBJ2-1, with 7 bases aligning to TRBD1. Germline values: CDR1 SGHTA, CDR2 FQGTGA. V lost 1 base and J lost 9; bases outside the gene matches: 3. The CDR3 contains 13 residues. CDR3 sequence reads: CASSLRPGGEQFF. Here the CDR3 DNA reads TGTGCCAGCAGCTTAAGACCAGGGGGTGAGCAGTTCTTC.

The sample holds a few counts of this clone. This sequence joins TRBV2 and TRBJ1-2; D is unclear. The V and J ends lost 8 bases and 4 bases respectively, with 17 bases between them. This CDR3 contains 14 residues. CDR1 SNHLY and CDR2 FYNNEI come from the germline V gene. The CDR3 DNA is TGTGCCAGCGTAGGACTCCCTGGAAGCTATGGCTACACCTTC. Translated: CASVGLPGSYGYTF.

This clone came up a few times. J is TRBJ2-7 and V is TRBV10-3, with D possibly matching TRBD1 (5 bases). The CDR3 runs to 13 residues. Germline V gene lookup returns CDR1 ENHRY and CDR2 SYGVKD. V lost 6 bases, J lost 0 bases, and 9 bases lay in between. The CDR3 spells CAIRDKSSYEQYF. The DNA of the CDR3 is TGTGCCATCAGGGACAAAAGCTCCTACGAGCAGTACTTC.

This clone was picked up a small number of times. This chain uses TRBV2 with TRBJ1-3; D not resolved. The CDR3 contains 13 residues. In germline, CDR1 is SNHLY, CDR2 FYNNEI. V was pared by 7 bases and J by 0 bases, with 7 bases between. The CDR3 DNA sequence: TGTGCCAGCAATGGGAACTCTGGAAACACCATATATTTT. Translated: CASNGNSGNTIYF.

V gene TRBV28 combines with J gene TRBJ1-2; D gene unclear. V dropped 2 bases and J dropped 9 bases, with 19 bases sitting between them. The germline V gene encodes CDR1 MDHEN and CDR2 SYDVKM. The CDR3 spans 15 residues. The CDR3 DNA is TGTGCCAGCAGTTTAACGGGAGAAACAGCTCCTCGCTACACCTTC. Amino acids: CASSLTGETAPRYTF.

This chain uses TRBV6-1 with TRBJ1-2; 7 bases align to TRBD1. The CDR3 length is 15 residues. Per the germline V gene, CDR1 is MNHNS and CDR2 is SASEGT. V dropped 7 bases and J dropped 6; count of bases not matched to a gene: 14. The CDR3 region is CASIPTGVRRNGYTF. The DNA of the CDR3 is TGTGCCAGCATCCCAACAGGGGTCCGCCGGAATGGCTACACCTTC.

CDR3 loop: CASRPTGILSYEQYF. The CDR3 bases are TGCGCCAGCAGACCCACAGGAATCCTCTCCTACGAGCAGTACTTC. V is TRBV5-1 and J is TRBJ2-7; weak D call: TRBD1 (5 bases). Trimming left V 5 bases short and J 0 bases short, with 15 bases between. This CDR3 contains 15 residues. Germline-derived CDR1 and CDR2 are SGHRS and YFSETQ.

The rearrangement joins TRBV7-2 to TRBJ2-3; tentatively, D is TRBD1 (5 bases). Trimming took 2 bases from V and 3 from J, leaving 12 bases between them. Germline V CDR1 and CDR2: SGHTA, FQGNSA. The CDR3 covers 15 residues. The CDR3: CASSLTQGLTDTQYF. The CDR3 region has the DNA TGTGCCAGCAGCTTAACCCAGGGTTTAACAGATACGCAGTATTTT. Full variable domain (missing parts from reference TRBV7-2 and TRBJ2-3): GAGVSQSPSNKVTEKGKDVELRCDPISGHTALYWYRQSLGQGLEFLIYFQGNSAPDKSGLPSDRFSAERTGGSVSTLTIQRTQQEDSAVYLCASSLTQGLTDTQYFGPGTRLTVL.

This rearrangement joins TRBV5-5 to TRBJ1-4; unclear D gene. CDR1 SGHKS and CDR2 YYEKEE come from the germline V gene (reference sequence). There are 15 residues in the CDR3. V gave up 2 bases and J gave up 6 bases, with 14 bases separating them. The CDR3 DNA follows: TGTGCCAGCAGCTTTTTCCACGGGGAGGATGAAAAACTGTTTTTT. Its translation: CASSFFHGEDEKLFF.

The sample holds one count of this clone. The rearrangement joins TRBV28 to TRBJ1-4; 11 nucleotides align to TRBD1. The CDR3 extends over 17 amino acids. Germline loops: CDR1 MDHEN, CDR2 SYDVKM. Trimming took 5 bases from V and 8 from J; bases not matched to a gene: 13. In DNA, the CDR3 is TGTGCCAGCAGTCCGCGACGGACAGGGGGCCCCTTCGAAAAACTGTTTTTT. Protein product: CASSPRRTGGPFEKLFF.

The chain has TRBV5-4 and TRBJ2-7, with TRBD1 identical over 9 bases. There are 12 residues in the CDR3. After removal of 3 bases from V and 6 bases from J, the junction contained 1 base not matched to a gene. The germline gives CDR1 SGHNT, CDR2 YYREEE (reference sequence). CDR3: CASSWGQGEQYF. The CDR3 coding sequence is TGTGCCAGCAGCTGGGGACAGGGCGAGCAGTACTTC.

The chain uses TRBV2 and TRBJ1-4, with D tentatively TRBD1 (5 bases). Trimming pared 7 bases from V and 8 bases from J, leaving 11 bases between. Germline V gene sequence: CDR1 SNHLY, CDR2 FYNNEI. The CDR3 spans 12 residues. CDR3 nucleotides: TGTGCCAGCACGGGCGGGACCGAAAAACTGTTTTTT. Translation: CASTGGTEKLFF.